The clone carrying this T cell receptor beta chain has a handful of counts. This CDR3 has 13 amino acids. Trimming stripped 7 bases from V and 10 bases from J, with 19 bases between. Germline V CDR1 and CDR2: MNHEY, SVGAGI. This specimen comes from a study of shared T cell receptors in the human thymus. The assay was immunoSEQ multiplex PCR, and TCRdb's table has in-frame clones only and misses some. Altogether about 380,000 clones are present, approximately 95% being singletons, with the ten largest covering around 0.019%. The V and J genes are TRBV6-5 and TRBJ1-1, with D unresolved. This clonotype was obtained from a human donor. The sequencing input was thymocytes. CDR3 DNA: TGTGCCAGCACTTCCTGGCATTTGGTGGGAGCTTTCTTT. Amino acids: CASTSWHLVGAFF.